These 22 T cell receptor beta chains originate from one sample sequenced in a study of blood T cell repertoires in COVID-19. Libraries were prepared by immunoSEQ multiplex PCR; TCRdb keeps only in-frame clonotypes and omits some of them. This table has over 20,000 clones, about four fifths appearing once. Specimen: peripheral blood. The receptors stem from a human donor in a cohort sampled during active COVID-19.

The chain carries TRBV6-5 and TRBJ2-7; TRBD1 matches at 7 bases. This CDR3 is built from 15 residues. Germline-derived CDR1 and CDR2 are MNHEY and SVGAGI. V lost 0 bases to trimming and J lost 3 bases; unmatched junction nucleotides: 5. The DNA of the CDR3 is TGTGCCAGCAGTTACTCGGGACAGCCCGACTACGAGCAGTACTTC. It translates to CASSYSGQPDYEQYF.

CDR3 sequence reads: CASSLGQLNYGYTF. DNA of the CDR3: TGCGCCAGCAGCTTGGGACAGCTTAACTATGGCTACACCTTC. The chain employs TRBV5-1 and TRBJ1-2, with TRBD1 as a possible D gene (5 bases). Germline values: CDR1 SGHRS, CDR2 YFSETQ. The CDR3 covers 14 residues. Trimming stripped 0 bases from V and 1 base from J, with 7 bases between.

The chain combines TRBV2 with TRBJ2-7, with D maybe TRBD1 (6 bases). The CDR3 is 12 amino acids. Germline V gene sequence: CDR1 SNHLY, CDR2 FYNNEI. V was clipped by 7 bases and J by 7 bases, with 14 bases between them. The CDR3 region is CASTGQALEQYF. The CDR3 DNA reads as TGTGCCAGCACGGGACAAGCTCTGGAGCAGTACTTC. The full variable domain, its missing parts supplied by reference TRBV2 and TRBJ2-7, is EPEVTQTPSHQVTQMGQEVILRCVPISNHLYFYWYRQILGQKVEFLVSFYNNEISEKSEIFDDQFSVERPDGSNFTLKIRSTKLEDSAMYFCASTGQALEQYFGPGTRLTVT.

This clone was counted between two and nine times. The chain carries TRBV6-5 and TRBJ1-6, with D perhaps matching TRBD1 (6 bases). The germline V and J ends were trimmed by 8 bases and 7 bases, with 12 bases remaining between them. Germline CDR1 is MNHEY and CDR2 is SVGAGI. This CDR3 has 13 amino acids. The chain's CDR3 is CASRWTENSPLHF. The CDR3 DNA is TGTGCCAGCCGATGGACAGAGAATTCACCCCTCCACTTT.

V gene TRBV5-1 combines with J gene TRBJ1-1; possible D gene TRBD1, 6 bases. There are 13 residues in the CDR3. V shed 2 bases and J shed 4 bases, with 9 bases lying between them. The germline CDR1 and CDR2 sequences are SGHRS and YFSETQ. The DNA of the CDR3 is TGCGCCAGCAGCTTACAGGGTGTCACTGAAGCTTTCTTT. As protein: CASSLQGVTEAFF.

This clone came up once. This sequence joins TRBV12-5 and TRBJ1-4, with TRBD1 matching over 7 bases. CDR1 and CDR2 from the germline V gene are LGHNT and FRNRAP. V shed 0 bases, J shed 3 bases, and the junction held 10 bases outside the gene matches. The CDR3 consists of 18 residues. The CDR3 region is CASGLVRGGAKANEKLFF. The CDR3 DNA is TGTGCTAGTGGTTTGGTAAGAGGGGGCGCGAAAGCTAATGAAAAACTGTTTTTT. Together with reference TRBV12-5 and TRBJ1-4, the CDR3 gives the full variable domain: DARVTQTPRHKVTEMGQEVTMRCQPILGHNTVFWYRQTMMQGLELLAYFRNRAPLDDSGMPKDRFSAEMPDATLATLKIQPSEPRDSAVYFCASGLVRGGAKANEKLFFGSGTQLSVL.

This clone was counted only a few times. The rearrangement joins TRBV29-1 to TRBJ1-1; 7 positions match TRBD1. Per germline, CDR1 SQVTM and CDR2 ANQGSEA. V trimming: 4 bases; J trimming: 4 bases; junction bases outside the gene matches: 6. This CDR3 has 13 residues. As DNA, the CDR3 is TGCAGCGTTGGAGAGTACAGGGGCACTGAAGCTTTCTTT. This encodes CSVGEYRGTEAFF.

By frequency in the sample, this clone is medium-sized. The chain recombines TRBV29-1 with TRBJ1-1; no reliable D call. The CDR3 spans 8 residues. V was pared by 6 bases and J by 10 bases, with 6 bases between. The germline gives CDR1 SQVTM, CDR2 ANQGSEA. The CDR3 sequence: CSVTGAFF. CDR3 DNA: TGCAGCGTGACGGGAGCTTTCTTT.

This chain links TRBV19 with TRBJ1-5; 7 bases align to TRBD1. The length of the CDR3 is 14 residues. J was trimmed by 6 bases and V by 8 bases; bases with no gene match: 10. CDR1 LNHDA and CDR2 SQIVND come from the germline V gene (reference sequence). CDR3 sequence (DNA): TGTGCCAGTGGGGGCAGACAGGGTGGTCAGCCCCAGCATTTT. Protein: CASGGRQGGQPQHF.

The rearrangement uses TRBV29-1 and TRBJ2-1; TRBD2 matches 10 bases. CDR1 is SQVTM and CDR2 is ANQGSEA in the germline V gene. The CDR3 length is 13 residues. The junction had 2 bases not matched to a gene; V was cut back by 5 bases and J by 4 bases. In DNA form, the CDR3 reads TGCAGCGTTACTAGCGGGGTGTACAATGAGCAGTTCTTC. Translation: CSVTSGVYNEQFF.

V and J are TRBV3-1 (or the pseudogene TRBV3-2) and TRBJ1-4; the match to TRBD1 covers 9 bases. J was trimmed by 5 bases and V by 4 bases; bases with no gene match: 5. Germline CDR1 LGHDT, CDR2 YNNKEL (reference sequence). The CDR3 length is 15 residues. In DNA form, the CDR3 reads TGTGCCAGCAGCCGGCGGACAGGGGCGAATGAAAAACTGTTTTTT. This sequence encodes CASSRRTGANEKLFF.

This clone was seen only a few times. V and J are TRBV6-5 and TRBJ2-2; D might be TRBD2 (5 bases). V gave up 7 bases and J gave up 2 bases, with 14 bases separating them. CDR3 length equals 15 residues. Per germline, CDR1 MNHEY and CDR2 SVGAGI. The DNA of the CDR3 is TGTGCCAGCACCCAGGAGGCGGGTAACACCGGGGAGCTGTTTTTT. It is translated as CASTQEAGNTGELFF.

This clone was seen only once. The chain has TRBV9 and TRBJ2-7; possible D gene TRBD1, 5 bases. There are 15 residues in the CDR3. Trimming cost V 0 bases and J 0 bases, with 10 bases left between them. The germline gives CDR1 SGDLS, CDR2 YYNGEE. The CDR3 protein is CASSVGPQGSYEQYF. The CDR3 nucleotides read TGTGCCAGCAGCGTAGGGCCCCAGGGCTCCTACGAGCAGTACTTC.

This chain joins TRBV5-4 and TRBJ2-5; TRBD2 aligns across 8 bases. The length of the CDR3 is 15 residues. J was trimmed by 2 bases and V by 2 bases; bases with no gene match: 5. Per the germline V gene, CDR1 is SGHNT and CDR2 is YYREEE (reference sequence). CDR3 amino acids: CASSFFPGGQETQYF. CDR3 bases: TGTGCCAGCAGCTTTTTTCCGGGGGGGCAAGAGACCCAGTACTTC.

This rearrangement joins TRBV5-1 to TRBJ1-1; 7 bases align to TRBD1. The CDR3 runs 17 residues. The trim removed 4 bases at V and 0 bases at J, leaving 12 bases unmatched. From germline, CDR1 is SGHRS and CDR2 YFSETQ. This CDR3 reads CASSLYMTGWLNTEAFF. CDR3 nucleotide sequence: TGCGCCAGCAGCCTATATATGACAGGGTGGTTGAACACTGAAGCTTTCTTT.

J is TRBJ2-5 and V is TRBV24-1; D may be TRBD2 (6 bases). Germline CDR1 and CDR2: KGHDR and SFDVKD. Trimming stripped 3 bases from V and 3 bases from J, with 16 bases between. The CDR3 covers 16 residues. The CDR3 spells CATSDTRGGEKETQYF. The CDR3 DNA is TGTGCCACCAGTGATACCCGGGGCGGGGAGAAAGAGACCCAGTACTTC.

This chain links TRBV5-1 with TRBJ1-1, with 8 bases aligning to TRBD1. Germline CDR1 reads SGHRS; CDR2 reads YFSETQ. This CDR3 contains 15 residues. Losses at the gene ends were 4 bases for V and 5 bases for J; bases not matched to a gene: 10. CDR3 nucleotide sequence: TGCGCCAGCAGCATACTAGATGACAGGGGTACTGAAGCTTTCTTT. Amino acids: CASSILDDRGTEAFF.

The chain carries TRBV5-4 and TRBJ2-3; TRBD2 is a possible D gene (6 bases). There are 14 residues in the CDR3. V was cut by 5 bases and J by 2 bases, with 12 bases left in between. The germline V gene encodes CDR1 SGHNT and CDR2 YYREEE (reference sequence). The CDR3 loop reads CASSPGTHTDTQYF. For the CDR3, the DNA is TGTGCCAGCAGTCCCGGGACTCACACAGATACGCAGTATTTT.

The chain recombines TRBV3-1 (or the pseudogene TRBV3-2) with TRBJ1-6; D not resolved. The CDR3 has 15 amino acids. CDR1 LGHDT and CDR2 YNNKEL come from the germline V gene (reference sequence). Trimming removed 4 bases at V and 4 bases at J, with 11 bases between. CDR3 sequence: CASSRARDYNSPLHF. CDR3 in DNA: TGTGCCAGCAGCCGGGCGAGGGATTATAATTCACCCCTCCACTTT.

The J gene is TRBJ1-4, the V gene TRBV15; D gene unclear. CDR3 length: 15 amino acids. Germline V gene lookup returns CDR1 LNHNV and CDR2 YYDKDF (reference sequence). V was pared by 1 base and J by 7 bases, with 13 bases between. DNA for the CDR3: TGTGCCACCAGCAGAGGAGGTTCTATGAGTGAAAAACTGTTTTTT. Amino acid sequence: CATSRGGSMSEKLFF.

The chain combines TRBV15 with TRBJ2-6; 11 nucleotides match TRBD1. CDR1 and CDR2 from the germline V gene are LNHNV and YYDKDF (reference sequence). V shed 5 bases and J 1 base; nucleotides not matched to a gene: 1. The CDR3 length is 16 residues. Here the CDR3 reads CATSGQGASGANVLTF. The CDR3 DNA is TGTGCCACCAGCGGACAGGGGGCTTCTGGGGCCAACGTCCTGACTTTC.

V gene TRBV9 combines with J gene TRBJ2-3, with D perhaps TRBD1 (6 bases). V was trimmed by 4 bases and J by 3 bases, leaving 18 bases between them. CDR1 SGDLS and CDR2 YYNGEE come from the germline V gene. The CDR3 runs to 16 residues. The CDR3 protein is CASSRRGSGETDTQYF. CDR3 DNA: TGTGCCAGCAGCCGCAGGGGCTCCGGGGAGACAGATACGCAGTATTTT.